One and the same sample provided the 10 T cell receptor beta chains below, sequenced in a study of human T cells and chemical hapten exposure. Time point indicated: patch test 3, about 24 weeks after DPC sensitization. Stated treatment: therapeutic diphenylcyclopropenone sensitization with weekly scalp DPC. TCRdb passed the RACE reads through MiXCR, listing each CDR3 protein once. Here the sample spans more than 85,000 distinct CDR3 sequences, 30% to 35% being singletons. The specimen comprised whole blood, sampled in connection with sensitization to the hapten diphenylcyclopropenone (DPC). The receptors stem from a man between 40 and 49 years old with alopecia areata. Some clones in this sample may be carry-over from other donors' samples.

This rearrangement joins TRBV6-6 to TRBJ2-7; possibly TRBD1 for D (6 bases). The V gene's germline CDR1 is MNHNY and CDR2 SVGAGI (reference sequence). This CDR3 spans 12 amino acids. V was shortened by 6 bases and J by 7 bases, with 13 bases between the two germline ends. The CDR3 is CASSHQDREQYV. In DNA form, the CDR3 reads TGTGCCAGCAGCCATCAAGACAGGGAGCAGTACGTC.

The V call is TRBV25-1, the J call TRBJ2-7, with D unclear. The CDR3 spans 14 residues. Germline CDR1 is MGHDK and CDR2 is SYGVNS. Trimming removed 1 base at V and 3 bases at J, with 10 bases between. CDR3 DNA sequence: TGTGCCAGCAGTGAATCGGGCAGCAACTACGAGCAGTACTTC. As protein: CASSESGSNYEQYF.

This clonotype has just a few counts. The genes are TRBV2 and TRBJ2-6; D tentatively reads TRBD1 or TRBD2 (5 bases each). The CDR3 is made up of 15 amino acids. V was trimmed by 1 base and J by 2 bases, leaving 6 bases between them. The germline V gene encodes CDR1 SNHLY and CDR2 FYNNEI. CDR3 sequence reads: CASSEGGAGANVLTF. The CDR3 bases are TGTGCCAGCAGTGAAGGAGGGGCTGGGGCCAACGTCCTGACTTTC.

This chain connects TRBV28 to TRBJ2-7, with D possibly TRBD2 on 6 matching bases. The CDR3 loop spans 14 amino acids. V shed 2 bases and J shed 3 bases, with 11 bases lying between them. Germline CDR1 and CDR2: MDHEN and SYDVKM. Written as DNA, the CDR3 is TGTGCCAGCAGTTTAAGGCGGGGCCACTACGAGCAGTACTTC. It encodes CASSLRRGHYEQYF. Combining the CDR3 with reference TRBV28 and TRBJ2-7 gives the whole variable domain DVKVTQSSRYLVKRTGEKVFLECVQDMDHENMFWYRQDPGLGLRLIYFSYDVKMKEKGDIPEGYSVSREKKERFSLILESASTNQTSMYLCASSLRRGHYEQYFGPGTRLTVT.

This clonotype was seen only a few times. The chain carries TRBV4-3 and TRBJ2-3; no clear D. CDR3 length: 13 amino acids. V shed 1 base and J shed 8 bases, with 10 bases lying between them. CDR1 is LGHNA, CDR2 YSLEER, per germline. The CDR3 DNA is TGCGCCAGCAGCCAAGCTGCCGGAACTACGCAGTATTTT. Amino acid sequence: CASSQAAGTTQYF.

This chain joins TRBV14 and TRBJ2-3, with unresolved D. The germline V gene has CDR1 SGHDN and CDR2 FVKESK. Between the trimmed V and J ends, which lost 0 bases and 3 bases, there was a span of 7 bases. The CDR3 totals 14 residues. The CDR3 bases are TGTGCCAGCAGCCAAGATTACTGGACAGATACGCAGTATTTT. Protein product: CASSQDYWTDTQYF.

CDR3 coding DNA: TGTGCCAGCAGCCAAGAGGCAGCAGCGGGAGAAGGCAATGAGCAGTTCTTC. The encoded protein is CASSQEAAAGEGNEQFF. The chain recombines TRBV4-2 with TRBJ2-1, with TRBD2 identical over 8 bases. This CDR3 has 17 amino acids. Germline V gene sequence: CDR1 LGHNA, CDR2 YNFKEQ. Losses at the gene ends were 0 bases for V and 6 bases for J; bases not matched to a gene: 10.

This clonotype was recorded a few times. The J gene is TRBJ1-2, the V gene TRBV7-2, with unresolved D. The germline V gene has CDR1 SGHTA and CDR2 FQGNSA. Trimming stripped 5 bases from V and 1 base from J, with 11 bases between. There are 14 residues in the CDR3. The CDR3 reads CASSLQGLNYGYTF. DNA of the CDR3: TGTGCCAGCAGCCTGCAAGGACTTAACTATGGCTACACCTTC.

V and J are TRBV29-1 and TRBJ1-6; D gene ambiguous. Germline lookup yields CDR1 SQVTM and CDR2 ANQGSEA. CDR3 size: 13 residues. V was pared by 5 bases and J by 1 base, with 6 bases between. This CDR3 reads CSVSWSYNSPLHF. CDR3 sequence (DNA): TGCAGCGTTTCGTGGTCCTATAATTCACCCCTCCACTTT.

This chain links TRBV7-9 with TRBJ1-1; D not certain. V was shortened by 6 bases and J by 6 bases, with 20 bases between the two germline ends. In germline, CDR1 is SEHNR, CDR2 FQNEAQ (reference sequence). The CDR3 length is 15 residues. CDR3 DNA sequence: TGTGCCAGCAGTTCCCCGACCGCGGTACGGGCTGAAGCTTTCTTT. Encoded protein: CASSSPTAVRAEAFF.